This TCR beta chain was retrieved from a study of T cell responses to AZD1222 COVID-19 vaccine (dated by TCRdb to 2020 to 2022). Turning to the overall study: A total of 233 trial participants underwent TCR sequencing, of whom 207 received two doses of AZD1222 and about 26 received two doses of the MenACWY control vaccine. Trial participants were enrolled by age into 18-55, 56-69 and 70-plus year subgroups, with around 150, 28 and 57 TCR-sequenced participants respectively.

The time point label of this sample denotes: about 28 days (+/-7) after the second vaccine dose. Reading the label with the study, this specimen's treatment or condition is: meningococcal conjugate vaccine given as trial control. Vaccinee samples came from UK trials COV001 and COV002, including a single-blind randomized controlled phase 2/3 trial of AZD1222 (ChAdOx1 nCoV-19) in healthy adults. For TCRbeta chain sequencing, PBMC samples were collected from trial participants at day 0 and at day 28 after the second dose. What the research found in general, with its limitations: After two AZD1222 doses, spike-specific TCR breadth and depth were significantly higher than at day 0 and than in MenACWY recipients. Reportedly, almost half of the unique spike-specific TCRs recognized epitopes lying outside the regions that are mutated in the B.1.351 and B.1.1.7 variants. Participants were mostly white British, with more females than males. The authors suggested clonal diversity may have been underestimated. Conclusions about previously exposed vaccinees are limited because only 6 or 7 AZD1222 recipients were SARS-CoV-2 seropositive at baseline. The whole spike protein was spanned by vaccine-associated CD4 TCRs, and dominant responses were seen in regions 160-218 and 743-854. No day 14 peak-response samples were available, so repertoires were characterized only after the peak T cell response. In the small 56-69-year group, the increase in depth fell short of significance, most likely because of low power.

V trim: 5 bases; J trim: 13 bases; unmatched bases: 17. The germline V gene encodes CDR1 MDHEN and CDR2 SYDVKM. Measured from the cysteine to the phenylalanine, the CDR3 is 16 residues long. Of all the DNA, just the CDR3 is kept, 48 bases in frame from base 1. The count of this clone is one. Its antigen target is currently unknown. Per-base quality was not reported, and no clone a single base away is much larger than it. The CDR3 regions of human TCRbeta chains were subjected to immunosequencing. As for the authors' bioinformatics: TCRs in the repertoires were matched against a reference library of SARS-CoV-2-specific TCRs that had been generated with the MIRA antigen-specificity platform. Breadth was defined as the fraction of unique TCRs that were SARS-CoV-2-associated. Depth was defined as the fraction of total T cells that were SARS-CoV-2-associated. Using the MIRA data, each spike-specific TCR was mapped to the spike region that the TCR reacts to and placed in a CD4 or CD8 class. Log10-transformed breadth and depth values were compared by one-way ANOVA with Sidak's multiple comparisons tests. Entries here come from immuneACCESS through TCRdb and include only in-frame sequences with V and J called. Some clones fail to appear in such tables; in the studies checked, an unresolved V gene covers under half of the shortfall, and the cause of the remainder is unknown. Clone size and V and J calls were adopted from that table, with D and trimming inferred from the DNA. A total of about 76,000 clones appear in this sample, 60% to 85% of them only once. The top ten clones comprise roughly 28% of the sample.

The sequencing used peripheral blood, collected 28 days after the second dose of the MenACWY control vaccine. The rearranged chain carries TRBV28 and TRBJ1-6; TRBD1 fits 7 bases in the junction. The sequence derives from an adult who received the MenACWY meningococcal vaccine as a control. For the CDR3, the sequence is CASSTNSGQTTHPLHF. The DNA reads as follows: TGTGCCAGCAGTACAAACTCGGGACAGACCACCCACCCCCTCCACTTT.